The 15 T cell receptor beta chains below were found in one sample sequenced in a study of shared clonotypes between healthy human individuals. The data were produced by immunoSEQ multiplex PCR, yet TCRdb's version contains in-frame clones alone and is incomplete. The sample consists of 2 million to 2.5 million clones, around 95% of them appearing once. The sequenced sample was naive CD4+ T cells sorted from blood. The subset denotes: CD45RA+ positively selected. These receptors originate from a man younger than 35 in good health.

V and J are TRBV19 and TRBJ2-5; 8 positions match TRBD1. The V and J ends lost 6 bases and 1 base, in that order; junction bases with no gene match: 7. The CDR3 is 15 residues long. Germline V lookup: CDR1 LNHDA, CDR2 SQIVND (reference sequence). CDR3 DNA sequence: TGTGCCAGTAGCACCACCGGGACAGGCCAAGAGACCCAGTACTTC. Protein product: CASSTTGTGQETQYF. Looking up the rest from reference TRBV19 and TRBJ2-5 gives the full variable domain: DGGITQSPKYLFRKEGQNVTLSCEQNLNHDAMYWYRQDPGQGLRLIYYSQIVNDFQKGDIAEGYSVSREKKESFPLTVTSAQKNPTAFYLCASSTTGTGQETQYFGPGTRLLVL.

CDR3 region: CASSPAGADTQYF. CDR3 nucleotides: TGTGCCAGCAGCCCGGCGGGAGCAGATACGCAGTATTTT. J is TRBJ2-3 and V is TRBV7-9; the match to TRBD2 covers 7 bases. The germline V gene encodes CDR1 SEHNR and CDR2 FQNEAQ (reference sequence). The CDR3 runs to 13 residues. The junction had 3 bases not matched to a gene; V was cut back by 5 bases and J by 4 bases. Looking up the rest from reference TRBV7-9 and TRBJ2-3 gives the full variable domain: DTGVSQNPRHKITKRGQNVTFRCDPISEHNRLYWYRQTLGQGPEFLTYFQNEAQLEKSRLLSDRFSAERPKGSFSTLEIQRTEQGDSAMYLCASSPAGADTQYFGPGTRLTVL.

The gene calls are TRBV30 and TRBJ2-3, with 8 bases lining up with TRBD2. This CDR3 has 15 residues. The V gene end was trimmed by 0 bases and the J gene end by 1 base; junction bases not matched to a gene: 3. CDR1 and CDR2 from the germline V gene are GTSNPN and SVGIG (reference sequence). CDR3 amino acids: CAWSVDGGGTDTQYF. The CDR3, as DNA: TGTGCCTGGAGTGTTGACGGGGGGGGCACAGATACGCAGTATTTT.

The J gene is TRBJ2-3, the V gene TRBV5-1; TRBD2 matches at 12 bases. The CDR3 has 18 residues. V lost 4 bases and J lost 4; bases outside the gene matches: 13. Germline V gene lookup returns CDR1 SGHRS and CDR2 YFSETQ. The CDR3 nucleotides are TGCGCCAGCAGCCCCCGAGTAACTAGCGGGGGGCCCCCAGATACGCAGTATTTT. It specifies CASSPRVTSGGPPDTQYF.

This chain links TRBV7-2 with TRBJ2-2; 7 nucleotides line up with TRBD1. The V segment lost 4 bases and the J segment 5 bases; nucleotides outside the gene matches: 4. Germline CDR1 SGHTA, CDR2 FQGNSA. The CDR3 consists of 14 residues. CDR3 amino acids: CASSSRTGTGELFF. For the CDR3, the DNA is TGTGCCAGCAGCTCCCGGACAGGAACCGGGGAGCTGTTTTTT.

This chain connects TRBV29-1 to TRBJ1-4; D is undetermined. The CDR3 has 13 residues. Deletions cut 7 bases from V and 0 bases from J, with 9 bases between. Germline lookup yields CDR1 SQVTM and CDR2 ANQGSEA. CDR3 region: CSARNPTNEKLFF. In DNA form, the CDR3 reads TGCAGCGCACGAAACCCAACTAATGAAAAACTGTTTTTT.

The gene calls are TRBV7-9 and TRBJ1-5; TRBD1 matches 7 bases. The trim removed 1 base at V and 3 bases at J, leaving 12 bases unmatched. There are 18 residues in the CDR3. In germline, CDR1 is SEHNR, CDR2 FQNEAQ (reference sequence). Here the CDR3 reads CASSLGLRGTENNQPQHF. CDR3 sequence (DNA): TGTGCCAGCAGCTTAGGATTGCGAGGGACAGAGAACAATCAGCCCCAGCATTTT. Full variable domain (missing parts from reference TRBV7-9 and TRBJ1-5): DTGVSQNPRHKITKRGQNVTFRCDPISEHNRLYWYRQTLGQGPEFLTYFQNEAQLEKSRLLSDRFSAERPKGSFSTLEIQRTEQGDSAMYLCASSLGLRGTENNQPQHFGDGTRLSIL.

On this clone: The same CDR3 is also encoded by other DNA sequences in this sample. The rearrangement uses TRBV5-6 and TRBJ1-5, with no clear D. Germline CDR1 and CDR2: SGHDT and YYEEEE. CDR3 size: 13 residues. The V and J ends lost 4 bases and 0 bases respectively, with 5 bases between them. The DNA for the CDR3 is TGTGCCAGCAGCCTATATAGCAATCAGCCCCAGCATTTT. It is translated as CASSLYSNQPQHF.

The chain joins TRBV7-9 to TRBJ1-3, with no clear D. The CDR3 consists of 14 residues. V dropped 6 bases and J dropped 3 bases, with 12 bases sitting between them. CDR1 and CDR2 (germline): SEHNR, FQNEAQ (reference sequence). Here the CDR3 reads CASSSVGSGNTIYF. CDR3 in DNA: TGTGCCAGCAGTTCAGTGGGTAGTGGAAACACCATATATTTT.

The chain couples TRBV2 to TRBJ2-7; the match to TRBD2 covers 14 bases. The CDR3 has 18 amino acids. Germline V gives CDR1 SNHLY, CDR2 FYNNEI. V dropped 4 bases and J dropped 12; count of bases not matched to a gene: 20. The CDR3 here is CASSAETTGTGTSGSPYF. CDR3 bases: TGTGCCAGCAGTGCCGAGACGACAGGGACCGGGACTAGCGGGAGCCCGTACTTC.

This clone was detected once. This chain uses TRBV10-2 with TRBJ1-4; the D is unclear. Germline loops: CDR1 WSHSY, CDR2 SAAADI. Trimming removed 7 bases from V and 0 bases from J, with 12 bases in between. The CDR3 is 15 amino acids. The CDR3 nucleotides read TGCGCCAGCACCACTTCAGAGGCAACTAATGAAAAACTGTTTTTT. It encodes CASTTSEATNEKLFF.

The V gene is TRBV5-1, the J gene TRBJ2-1, with 8 bases that match TRBD1. The germline V gene encodes CDR1 SGHRS and CDR2 YFSETQ. Trimming cost V 4 bases and J 9 bases; bases outside gene matches: 12. The CDR3 extends over 15 amino acids. CDR3 loop: CASSADNTGGIEQFF. CDR3 bases: TGCGCCAGCAGCGCCGATAATACAGGGGGTATTGAGCAGTTCTTC.

This sequence joins TRBV6-5 and TRBJ1-5; D unresolved. CDR3 size: 16 residues. CDR1 is MNHEY and CDR2 is SVGAGI in the germline V gene. Trimming removed 0 bases from V and 1 base from J, with 10 bases in between. CDR3 in DNA: TGTGCCAGCAGTTACTCGAGGACGGGCAGCAATCAGCCCCAGCATTTT. Protein: CASSYSRTGSNQPQHF.

On this clone itself: Compared with germline, one end of the junction differs, possibly owing to a read error. V usage is TRBV7-7 and J usage is TRBJ2-5; 8 bases agree with TRBD1. In germline, CDR1 is SSHAT, CDR2 FNYEAQ (reference sequence). The CDR3 contains 16 residues. CDR3 nucleotide sequence: TGTGCTAGCAGCTTAGTAACAGGGGGTTTTCTTGAGACCCAGTACTTC. Protein product: CASSLVTGGFLETQYF. The full variable domain, rest sourced from reference TRBV7-7 and TRBJ2-5, is GAGVSQSPRYKVTKRGQDVTLRCDPISSHATLYWYQQALGQGPEFLTYFNYEAQPDKSGLPSDRFSAERPEGSISTLTIQRTEQRDSAMYRCASSLVTGGFLETQYFGPGTRLLVL.

The rearrangement links TRBV21-1 to TRBJ1-1; the D segment call TRBD1 is taken from the table without a DNA check. TRBV21-1 is designated a pseudogene. The CDR3 loop spans 14 amino acids. The CDR3 spells CASNTGVMNTEAFF. The CDR3 coding sequence is TGTGCCAGCAACACAGGGGTCATGAACACTGAAGCTTTCTTT.